These 32 T cell receptor beta chains were all obtained from the same sample, sequenced in a study of cytomegalovirus exposure and HLA in healthy donors (dated by TCRdb to 2016 to 2017). Receptors were amplified or captured by the immunoSEQ multiplex PCR assay. The multiplex PCR relied on a mix of 60 forward primers for TCR Vbeta segments and 13 reverse primers for TCR Jbeta segments. Not all clones reach the TCRdb copy of this immuneACCESS table, which keeps in-frame sequences only. Checked studies attribute under half of the gap to unresolved V genes and leave the rest unexplained. The sample table lists 160,000 or so clones, about 80% of them with a count of one. The ten largest clones represent under 6% of the sample. The sample taken for sequencing was PBMCs. All receptors come from a man younger than 45 in good health and CMV-seronegative.

This clone was counted a few times. The same CDR3 also results from other DNA sequences found in this sample. The J gene is TRBJ1-4, the V gene TRBV5-6; no firm D call. V lost 1 base, J lost 3 bases, and 19 bases lay in between. The V gene's germline CDR1 is SGHDT and CDR2 YYEEEE. The CDR3 extends over 18 amino acids. The CDR3 reads CASSLKSAGNRPNEKLFF. The CDR3 region has the DNA TGTGCCAGCAGCTTGAAATCCGCGGGGAATAGGCCTAATGAAAAACTGTTTTTT.

This clone was seen more than once but under ten times. The chain has TRBV28 and TRBJ1-2, with 7 bases matching TRBD1. The CDR3 runs to 15 residues. With 1 base clipped from V and 4 bases from J, the junction kept 6 bases outside the gene matches. The germline gives CDR1 MDHEN, CDR2 SYDVKM. Here the CDR3 DNA reads TGTGCCAGCAGTTTATCGGCCCAGGGGGGCTATGGCTACACCTTC. It codes for CASSLSAQGGYGYTF.

The J gene is TRBJ2-6, the V gene TRBV19, with 9 bases lining up with TRBD1. Germline V gene data show CDR1 as LNHDA and CDR2 as SQIVND (reference sequence). The CDR3 extends over 18 amino acids. V shed 5 bases, J shed 0 bases, and the junction held 8 bases outside the gene matches. The CDR3 loop is CASSPGQGSISGANVLTF. CDR3 nucleotides: TGTGCCAGTAGTCCGGGACAGGGATCTATCTCTGGGGCCAACGTCCTGACTTTC.

This clone has only one observation. The chain uses TRBV2 and TRBJ2-2; D is uncertain. CDR3 length equals 15 residues. The V end lost 2 bases, the J end lost 0 bases, and 7 bases lay between the germline ends. Germline lookup yields CDR1 SNHLY and CDR2 FYNNEI. CDR3 coding DNA: TGTGCCAGCAGTGAATCGGTTTCGAACACCGGGGAGCTGTTTTTT. Protein sequence: CASSESVSNTGELFF.

The rearrangement joins TRBV10-3 to TRBJ1-1; D gene ambiguous. Germline values: CDR1 ENHRY, CDR2 SYGVKD. V lost 0 bases to trimming and J lost 11 bases, with 13 bases between them. This CDR3 comprises 13 residues. The CDR3 region is CAISESESAAAFF. In DNA form, the CDR3 reads TGTGCCATCAGTGAGTCGGAGTCAGCGGCCGCTTTCTTT.

The CDR3 bases are TGTGCCAGCAGCTTCCTTAGCGGGGGGGCTTGGAATGAGCAGTTCTTC. Protein: CASSFLSGGAWNEQFF. V usage is TRBV11-2 and J usage is TRBJ2-1; the match to TRBD2 covers 11 bases. V lost 3 bases to trimming and J lost 7 bases; unmatched junction nucleotides: 8. Germline CDR1 reads SGHAT; CDR2 reads FQNNGV. The CDR3 is 16 residues long.

V gene TRBV27 combines with J gene TRBJ1-5, with D uncertain. The V end lost 5 bases, the J end lost 7 bases, and 15 bases lay between the germline ends. Germline V gene lookup returns CDR1 MNHEY and CDR2 SMNVEV (reference sequence). This CDR3 region has 14 residues. The CDR3 reads CASSPGGGWQPQHF. The CDR3 region has the DNA TGTGCCAGCAGTCCAGGAGGAGGATGGCAGCCCCAGCATTTT.

This clone has more than one count but fewer than ten. The chain employs TRBV6-6 and TRBJ1-1, with D tentatively TRBD1 (5 bases). This CDR3 is built from 13 residues. Trimming removed 5 bases at V and 1 base at J, with 8 bases between. Germline V gene sequence: CDR1 MNHNY, CDR2 SVGAGI (reference sequence). CDR3 sequence (DNA): TGTGCCAGCAGTGTCGGGGGGAACACTGAAGCTTTCTTT. Protein: CASSVGGNTEAFF.

The rearrangement uses TRBV7-6 and TRBJ1-5; possible D gene TRBD1, 6 bases. With 5 bases removed from V and 7 bases from J, the gap between germline ends came to 15 bases. Germline lookup yields CDR1 SGHVS and CDR2 FNYEAQ. This CDR3 has 14 amino acids. The DNA for the CDR3 is TGTGCCAGCAGCCCAGATGGACAGAGACAGCCCCAGCATTTT. Protein: CASSPDGQRQPQHF.

A few counts support this clone. This rearrangement joins TRBV28 to TRBJ1-3, with D uncertain. The germline V gene has CDR1 MDHEN and CDR2 SYDVKM. Deletions cut 2 bases from V and 0 bases from J, with 8 bases between. The CDR3 has 15 amino acids. CDR3 nucleotide sequence: TGTGCCAGCAGTTTAGGCGGAATCTCTGGAAACACCATATATTTT. Protein: CASSLGGISGNTIYF.

The chain carries TRBV28 and TRBJ2-7; 7 nucleotides align to TRBD1. There are 15 residues in the CDR3. J lost 1 base, V lost 5 bases, and 8 bases had no gene match. Per the germline V gene, CDR1 is MDHEN and CDR2 is SYDVKM. The DNA of the CDR3 is TGTGCCAGCAGTCCTCCGGGACAGCAATCCTACGAGCAGTACTTC. This encodes CASSPPGQQSYEQYF.

The V call is TRBV13, the J call TRBJ2-6, with 9 bases matching TRBD1. V lost 6 bases, J lost 5 bases, and 14 bases stayed unmatched. The CDR3 has 18 residues. CDR1 is PRHDT, CDR2 FYEKMQ, per germline (reference sequence). For the CDR3, the DNA is TGTGCCAGCAGTCACAGGGGACAGGGAGCCCACCGGGCCAACGTCCTGACTTTC. Protein sequence: CASSHRGQGAHRANVLTF. The full variable domain, rest sourced from reference TRBV13 and TRBJ2-6, is AAGVIQSPRHLIKEKRETATLKCYPIPRHDTVYWYQQGPGQDPQFLISFYEKMQSDKGSIPDRFSAQQFSDYHSELNMSSLELGDSALYFCASSHRGQGAHRANVLTFGAGSRLTVL.

The gene calls are TRBV30 and TRBJ2-5; no reliable D call. The V and J ends lost 2 bases and 5 bases respectively, with 12 bases between them. This CDR3 is built from 13 residues. CDR1 and CDR2 (germline): GTSNPN, SVGIG (reference sequence). The CDR3 nucleotides are TGTGCCTGGAGTAGAGTGTTCAGGGAGACCCAGTACTTC. It translates to CAWSRVFRETQYF.

V is TRBV27 and J is TRBJ1-5; TRBD1 is a possible D gene (5 bases). CDR1 MNHEY and CDR2 SMNVEV come from the germline V gene (reference sequence). The CDR3 loop spans 15 amino acids. V was shortened by 6 bases and J by 4 bases, with 16 bases between the two germline ends. The CDR3 loop reads CASSGGQGRNQPQHF. CDR3 DNA sequence: TGTGCCAGCAGCGGTGGGCAGGGCCGGAATCAGCCCCAGCATTTT.

The chain carries TRBV27 and TRBJ1-1, with TRBD1 as a possible D gene (6 bases). The V and J ends lost 2 bases and 0 bases respectively, with 13 bases between them. Germline V gene data show CDR1 as MNHEY and CDR2 as SMNVEV (reference sequence). The CDR3 is made up of 16 amino acids. CDR3 nucleotide sequence: TGTGCCAGCAGTTTAAGACCGAGGGGGATGAACACTGAAGCTTTCTTT. It codes for CASSLRPRGMNTEAFF.

This chain uses TRBV18 with TRBJ1-5, with TRBD1 as a possible D gene (6 bases). With 3 bases removed from V and 2 bases from J, the gap between germline ends came to 17 bases. Germline assignment: CDR1 KGHSH and CDR2 LQKENI. This CDR3 contains 17 residues. CDR3 DNA sequence: TGTGCCAGCTCACCCATCGGGGGGGGCGGGGGCAATCAGCCCCAGCATTTT. As protein: CASSPIGGGGGNQPQHF.

This rearrangement joins TRBV2 to TRBJ2-3; the D gene is possibly TRBD2 (6 bases). The germline gives CDR1 SNHLY, CDR2 FYNNEI. V lost 2 bases to trimming and J lost 2 bases, with 11 bases between them. The CDR3 spans 15 residues. The chain's CDR3 is CASSESGGLTDTQYF. As DNA, the CDR3 is TGTGCCAGCAGTGAATCAGGAGGGCTCACAGATACGCAGTATTTT.

The chain has TRBV13 and TRBJ2-3, with 9 bases aligning to TRBD1. Losses at the gene ends were 3 bases for V and 5 bases for J; bases not matched to a gene: 9. Looked up from germline, CDR1 is PRHDT and CDR2 is FYEKMQ (reference sequence). This CDR3 spans 16 amino acids. CDR3 residues: CASSFTGDRDIDTQYF. The CDR3 DNA follows: TGTGCCAGCAGCTTCACCGGGGACAGGGATATAGATACGCAGTATTTT. The full variable domain, its missing parts supplied by reference TRBV13 and TRBJ2-3, is AAGVIQSPRHLIKEKRETATLKCYPIPRHDTVYWYQQGPGQDPQFLISFYEKMQSDKGSIPDRFSAQQFSDYHSELNMSSLELGDSALYFCASSFTGDRDIDTQYFGPGTRLTVL.

The chain links TRBV28 to TRBJ1-2; 9 bases align to TRBD1. This CDR3 is built from 13 residues. Germline CDR1 reads MDHEN; CDR2 reads SYDVKM. Losses at the gene ends were 5 bases for V and 7 bases for J; bases not matched to a gene: 5. The CDR3 loop reads CASSLGTGTGYTF. As DNA, the CDR3 is TGTGCCAGCAGTCTAGGGACAGGGACTGGCTACACCTTC.

This chain links TRBV6-5 with TRBJ2-1; the match to TRBD1 covers 11 bases. The CDR3 extends over 15 amino acids. J was trimmed by 6 bases and V by 2 bases; bases with no gene match: 3. CDR1 is MNHEY and CDR2 is SVGAGI in the germline V gene. CDR3 region: CASSYPGQGVNEQFF. For the CDR3, the DNA is TGTGCCAGCAGTTACCCGGGACAGGGGGTCAATGAGCAGTTCTTC.

The chain is built from TRBV27 and TRBJ2-3, with D unclear. Germline values: CDR1 MNHEY, CDR2 SMNVEV (reference sequence). This CDR3 is 12 amino acids long. Trimming removed 5 bases at V and 6 bases at J, with 9 bases between. This CDR3 is CASSRLKDTQYF. CDR3 DNA sequence: TGTGCCAGCAGTCGACTGAAGGATACGCAGTATTTT.

This chain uses TRBV30 with TRBJ1-1, with 8 bases fitting TRBD1. Looked up from germline, CDR1 is GTSNPN and CDR2 is SVGIG (reference sequence). Trimming took 3 bases from V and 5 from J; bases not matched to a gene: 8. The CDR3 contains 14 residues. The DNA of the CDR3 is TGTGCCTGGAGAGGCGGACAGGGTTGGACTGAAGCTTTCTTT. Protein: CAWRGGQGWTEAFF.

The V gene is TRBV5-1, the J gene TRBJ1-4; 7 bases are shared with TRBD1. This CDR3 is 18 amino acids long. Germline lookup yields CDR1 SGHRS and CDR2 YFSETQ. V lost 2 bases and J lost 0; bases outside the gene matches: 10. In nucleotides, the CDR3 is TGCGCCAGCAGCTTCACGCCCGGGACAGCTGCAACTAATGAAAAACTGTTTTTT. Its translation: CASSFTPGTAATNEKLFF.

J is TRBJ2-5 and V is TRBV2, with TRBD2 identical over 7 bases. V lost 8 bases to trimming and J lost 7 bases; unmatched junction nucleotides: 4. There are 11 residues in the CDR3. The germline gives CDR1 SNHLY, CDR2 FYNNEI. CDR3 region: CASGLEVTQYF. In nucleotides, the CDR3 is TGTGCCAGCGGACTAGAGGTGACCCAGTACTTC.

This sequence joins TRBV5-1 and TRBJ2-5; TRBD2 matches at 8 bases. The J call may not be correct, given that the DNA end is closer to TRBJ2-7. Germline assignment: CDR1 SGHRS and CDR2 YFSETQ. The CDR3 sequence is 15 residues long. CDR3 amino acids: CASSLGLGGAYEQYF. The CDR3 bases are TGCGCCAGCAGCTTGGGGCTCGGGGGGGCCTACGAGCAGTACTTC.

The chain carries TRBV28 and TRBJ2-5; a possible D gene is TRBD1 (5 bases). This CDR3 comprises 14 residues. Trimming left V 3 bases short and J 2 bases short, with 10 bases between. Looked up from germline, CDR1 is MDHEN and CDR2 is SYDVKM. CDR3 amino acids: CASSFRVLQETQYF. CDR3 in DNA: TGTGCCAGCAGTTTCAGGGTCCTACAAGAGACCCAGTACTTC. The full variable domain, in which reference TRBV28 and TRBJ2-5 provide the parts outside the CDR3, is DVKVTQSSRYLVKRTGEKVFLECVQDMDHENMFWYRQDPGLGLRLIYFSYDVKMKEKGDIPEGYSVSREKKERFSLILESASTNQTSMYLCASSFRVLQETQYFGPGTRLLVL.

The V call is TRBV7-8, the J call TRBJ1-4, with D tentatively TRBD1 (5 bases). V shed 8 bases and J shed 3 bases, with 13 bases lying between them. CDR1 is SGHVS and CDR2 is FQNEAQ in the germline V gene. This CDR3 region has 14 residues. The CDR3 protein is CASGRDFSNEKLFF. The CDR3 DNA follows: TGTGCCAGCGGGAGGGACTTCTCTAATGAAAAACTGTTTTTT.

V usage is TRBV4-1 and J usage is TRBJ2-1; TRBD1 matches 8 bases. Germline loops: CDR1 MGHRA, CDR2 YSYEKL. V dropped 4 bases and J dropped 8; count of bases not matched to a gene: 7. The CDR3 consists of 14 residues. The CDR3 protein is CASSLRTGIDEQFF. CDR3 sequence (DNA): TGCGCCAGCAGCCTTAGGACAGGGATCGATGAGCAGTTCTTC.

This chain links TRBV2 with TRBJ2-1, with D possibly TRBD1 on 5 matching bases. V lost 7 bases to trimming and J lost 4 bases, with 5 bases between them. Germline CDR1 and CDR2: SNHLY and FYNNEI. The CDR3 sequence is 11 residues long. The CDR3 loop is CASTGYNEQFF. As DNA, the CDR3 is TGTGCCAGCACAGGGTACAATGAGCAGTTCTTC.

J is TRBJ2-7 and V is TRBV9; D gene unclear. Germline assignment: CDR1 SGDLS and CDR2 YYNGEE. V was clipped by 0 bases and J by 2 bases, with 12 bases between them. The CDR3 runs 15 residues. The CDR3: CASSVEPGAPYEQYF. CDR3 DNA sequence: TGTGCCAGCAGCGTAGAACCCGGAGCCCCCTACGAGCAGTACTTC.

The CDR3 sequence: CASSDLEPQHF. CDR3 nucleotide sequence: TGTGCCAGCAGTGATCTTGAGCCCCAGCATTTT. The genes are TRBV6-1 and TRBJ1-5; D unclear. CDR1 and CDR2 (germline): MNHNS, SASEGT. V lost 3 bases and J 8 bases, leaving 5 bases between the germline ends. CDR3 size: 11 residues.

The chain joins TRBV5-1 to TRBJ1-6, with 9 bases lining up with TRBD1. This CDR3 has 15 residues. Trimming at V came to 5 bases and at J to 7 bases, leaving 7 bases not matched to a gene. Germline lookup yields CDR1 SGHRS and CDR2 YFSETQ. The CDR3 loop reads CASRYRDRDNSPLHF. The CDR3 region has the DNA TGCGCCAGCAGGTACCGGGACAGGGACAATTCACCCCTCCACTTT. Full variable domain (remainder filled in from reference TRBV5-1 and TRBJ1-6): KAGVTQTPRYLIKTRGQQVTLSCSPISGHRSVSWYQQTPGQGLQFLFEYFSETQRNKGNFPGRFSGRQFSNSRSEMNVSTLELGDSALYLCASRYRDRDNSPLHFGNGTRLTVT.